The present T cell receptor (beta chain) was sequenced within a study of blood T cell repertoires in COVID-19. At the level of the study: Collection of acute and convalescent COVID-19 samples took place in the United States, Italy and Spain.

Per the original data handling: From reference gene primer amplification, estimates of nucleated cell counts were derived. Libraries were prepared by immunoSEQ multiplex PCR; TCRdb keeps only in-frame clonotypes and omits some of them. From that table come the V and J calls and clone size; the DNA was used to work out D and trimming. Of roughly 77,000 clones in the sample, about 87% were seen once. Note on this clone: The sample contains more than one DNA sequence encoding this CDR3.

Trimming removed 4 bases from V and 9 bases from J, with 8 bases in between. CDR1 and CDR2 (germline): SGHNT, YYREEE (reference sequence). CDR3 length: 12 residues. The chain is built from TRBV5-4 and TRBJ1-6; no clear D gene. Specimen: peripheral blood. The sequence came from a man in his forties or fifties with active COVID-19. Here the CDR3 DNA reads TGTGCCAGCAGCCTCGACACTTCACCCCTCCACTTT. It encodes CASSLDTSPLHF.